The 5 T cell receptor delta chains below all came from one sample that was sequenced in a study of gammadelta T cells in human blood (TCRdb year 2020). Libraries were made using RT-PCR. The instrument was an Illumina MiSeq. TCRdb called clones afresh from the public reads with CATT; identical DNA rows were later merged. The sample data list 600 to 750 delta-chain clones, and roughly 15% of these were observed just once. Of the sample, around 23% falls within the top ten clones. Sequencing was performed on non-Vgamma9Vdelta2 gamma-delta T cells from adult blood. Receptors were obtained from a human donor.

In its sample, this clone is large (0.1 to 1%). V usage is TRDV1 and J usage is TRDJ1, with D perhaps matching TRDD3 (6 bases). V was trimmed by 0 bases and J by 2 bases, leaving 25 bases between them. The CDR3 is made up of 20 amino acids. Germline lookup yields CDR1 TSWWSYY and CDR2 QGS. As DNA, the CDR3 is TGTGCTCTTGGGGAACTAACCTGGGGATTCATCCCAATTACAACCGATAAACTCATCTTT. This sequence encodes CALGELTWGFIPITTDKLIF.

This clone is termed large (0.1 to 1%). The J gene is TRDJ1, the V gene TRDV1, with 7 bases aligning to TRDD3. Germline V gene data show CDR1 as TSWWSYY and CDR2 as QGS. The CDR3 loop spans 21 amino acids. The trim removed 3 bases at V and 0 bases at J, leaving 22 bases unmatched. CDR3 amino acids: CALGELPIPEVGDPYTDKLIF. The CDR3 DNA follows: TGTGCTCTTGGGGAGTTACCAATACCCGAGGTGGGGGACCCGTACACCGATAAACTCATCTTT.

By sample fraction, this clone is medium-sized (0.01 to 0.1%). The V and J genes are TRDV1 and TRDJ1, with D unresolved. Per the germline V gene, CDR1 is TSWWSYY and CDR2 is QGS. V was pared by 0 bases and J by 4 bases, with 9 bases between. CDR3 length equals 14 residues. The CDR3 nucleotides read TGTGCTCTTGGGGAACTTTTGGGTGACGATAAACTCATCTTT. This codes for CALGELLGDDKLIF.

A remark on this clone: A far bigger clonotype differs at one base, so this is likely a read error. V and J are TRDV1 and TRDJ1, with 12 bases fitting TRDD3. Germline CDR1 reads TSWWSYY; CDR2 reads QGS. CDR3 length equals 26 residues. Losses at the gene ends were 0 bases for V and 0 bases for J; bases not matched to a gene: 29. CDR3 region: CALGELQWPRVWTTDWGIPYTDKLIF. The CDR3 DNA is TGTGCTCTTGGGGAACTTCAGTGGCCCCGGGTTTGGACTACCGACTGGGGGATACCCTACACCGATAAACTCATCTTT.

By sample share, this clone is large (0.1 to 1%). The chain has TRDV1 and TRDJ1, with D tentatively TRDD3 (7 bases). The CDR3 loop spans 22 amino acids. The V gene lost 5 bases and the J gene lost 2 bases, with 36 bases spanning the gap. The V gene's germline CDR1 is TSWWSYY and CDR2 QGS. The DNA for the CDR3 is TGTGCTCTTGGGACCCTTCCGTCTTTCTACTGGGGTGGCCTACAAAATACCGATAAACTCATCTTT. Translated, it gives CALGTLPSFYWGGLQNTDKLIF.